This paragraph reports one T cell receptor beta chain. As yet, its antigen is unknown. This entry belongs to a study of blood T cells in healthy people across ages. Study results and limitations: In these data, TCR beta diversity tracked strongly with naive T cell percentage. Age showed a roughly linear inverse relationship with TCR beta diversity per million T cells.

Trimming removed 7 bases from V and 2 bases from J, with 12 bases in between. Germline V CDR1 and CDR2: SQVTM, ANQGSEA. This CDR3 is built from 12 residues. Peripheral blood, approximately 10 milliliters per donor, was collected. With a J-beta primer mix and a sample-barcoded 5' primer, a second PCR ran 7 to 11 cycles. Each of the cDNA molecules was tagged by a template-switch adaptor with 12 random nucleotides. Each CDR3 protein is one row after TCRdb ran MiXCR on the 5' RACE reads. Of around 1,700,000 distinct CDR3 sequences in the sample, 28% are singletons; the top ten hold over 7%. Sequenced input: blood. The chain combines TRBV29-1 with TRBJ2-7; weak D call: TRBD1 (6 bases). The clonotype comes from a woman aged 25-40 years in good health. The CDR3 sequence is CSAGTSTYEQYF. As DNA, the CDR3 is TGCAGCGCCGGGACATCGACCTACGAGCAGTACTTC.